This T cell receptor (beta chain) was observed in a study of blood T cell repertoires in COVID-19. Study background: Acute and convalescent COVID-19 specimens originated in the United States, Italy and Spain. PBMCs, B-cell-depleted T cells, or T cells provided the cDNA or gDNA that made up the material.

Original handling: From reference gene primer amplification, estimates of nucleated cell counts were derived. Sequencing was performed with immunoSEQ multiplex PCR; in TCRdb, only in-frame clones are kept and a portion is missing. V and J calls and clone size are those listed in that table; D and trimming were worked out from the DNA. The sample records around 58,000 clones, 80% to 95% being singletons. This clone has a single count. This CDR3 is 16 amino acids long. Germline CDR1 and CDR2: LGHNA and YSLEER. The ends were cut back, 0 bases at V and 10 bases at J, with 21 bases in the middle. This clonotype was obtained from a human donor with active COVID-19. The donor label of this sample is uncertain. V usage is TRBV4-3 and J usage is TRBJ1-1, with D perhaps matching TRBD1 (6 bases). Input material: peripheral blood. CDR3 bases: TGCGCCAGCAGCCAAGAAATCGGATATTGGGGACATGGAGCTTTCTTT. It translates to CASSQEIGYWGHGAFF.